This TCR beta chain was sequenced during a study of CD8+ T cells in alopecia areata. Study information: Treated patients were given oral tofacitinib, which was dosed at 5 to 10 mg twice daily.

TCR sequencing used cDNA made by reverse transcription of extracted RNA. Some clones are missing from TCRdb's copy, which holds only in-frame ones; the method was immunoSEQ multiplex PCR. The profile shows 120,000 to 150,000 clones, 45% to 60% of them singletons. V dropped 5 bases and J dropped 1 base, with 25 bases sitting between them. CDR3 length: 19 residues. CDR1 is MGHRA, CDR2 YSYEKL, per germline. The study team obtained lesional scalp punch biopsies and peripheral blood from alopecia areata patients. The chain couples TRBV4-1 to TRBJ2-3, with D possibly TRBD2 on 5 matching bases. The TCR comes from a human donor with alopecia areata. The sample comprised CD4+ T cells sorted from blood. CDR3 nucleotide sequence: TGCGCCAGCAGCTCCGCAGCGGCCCTCCTCCCAATTGGCACAGATACGCAGTATTTT. Translating it yields CASSSAAALLPIGTDTQYF.